This T cell receptor beta chain originates from a study of shared clonotypes between healthy human individuals. Notes on the study in general: Of the naive CD4 clonotypes, roughly 5.5% were shared across a handful of donors. Researchers found naive subsets generally carried larger estimated richness than memory subsets.

The ends were cut back, 7 bases at V and 6 bases at J, with 20 bases in the middle. Germline CDR1 reads SQVTM; CDR2 reads ANQGSEA. The CDR3 contains 14 residues. Donors included only healthy HIV-negative adults lacking recent acute infections or vaccinations. It was into CD45RA+ naive and CD45RA-negative memory subsets that the CD4+ cells were split. The method was immunoSEQ multiplex PCR; TCRdb's version includes in-frame clones alone and lacks a portion of them. This sample has about 2.4 million clones, with 93% found just once. As for this clone: Its matching antigen is unknown.

The origin of this receptor is a man between 18 and 35 years old in good health. Some clones in this sample may be carry-over from other donors' samples. Sequenced sample: naive CD4+ T cells from PBMCs. Subset: CD45RA+ positively selected. This chain joins TRBV29-1 and TRBJ2-3; tentatively, D is TRBD2 (6 bases). The CDR3 protein is CSARAPRGADTQYF. CDR3 DNA: TGCAGCGCCAGGGCCCCCCGCGGGGCTGATACGCAGTATTTT.